This T cell receptor beta chain was captured in a study of OX40 agonist ivuxolimab in advanced cancers. Looking at the study overall: Intravenous ivuxolimab at 0.01 to 10 mg/kg was given to patients every 2 weeks. Overall study findings and caveats: CD4+ and CD8+ blood T cells expanded clonally by week 6 at 0.1 to 3.0 mg/kg. Among the lowest peripheral clonal expansion occurred in 0.1-3.0 mg/kg partial responders.

Method: immunoSEQ multiplex PCR; TCRdb's copy keeps in-frame clones and lacks some. The table includes around 100,000 clones, about 91% detected once. This clone appeared many times. Its antigen is unidentified. With V trimmed by 3 bases and J by 13 bases, 15 bases remained unmatched. This CDR3 spans 14 amino acids. The germline CDR1 and CDR2 sequences are GTSNPN and SVGIG (reference sequence). This TCR was recovered from an adult with an advanced solid tumor such as melanoma, head and neck, liver or kidney cancer. The sequenced sample was CD4+ or CD8+ T cells sorted from blood, obtained in a trial of the OX40 agonist ivuxolimab. V gene TRBV30 combines with J gene TRBJ1-2, with 9 bases fitting TRBD1. This chain's CDR3 is CAWRKTKGGTGCTF. The CDR3 DNA follows: TGTGCCTGGAGAAAAACCAAGGGCGGGACAGGGTGCACCTTC.